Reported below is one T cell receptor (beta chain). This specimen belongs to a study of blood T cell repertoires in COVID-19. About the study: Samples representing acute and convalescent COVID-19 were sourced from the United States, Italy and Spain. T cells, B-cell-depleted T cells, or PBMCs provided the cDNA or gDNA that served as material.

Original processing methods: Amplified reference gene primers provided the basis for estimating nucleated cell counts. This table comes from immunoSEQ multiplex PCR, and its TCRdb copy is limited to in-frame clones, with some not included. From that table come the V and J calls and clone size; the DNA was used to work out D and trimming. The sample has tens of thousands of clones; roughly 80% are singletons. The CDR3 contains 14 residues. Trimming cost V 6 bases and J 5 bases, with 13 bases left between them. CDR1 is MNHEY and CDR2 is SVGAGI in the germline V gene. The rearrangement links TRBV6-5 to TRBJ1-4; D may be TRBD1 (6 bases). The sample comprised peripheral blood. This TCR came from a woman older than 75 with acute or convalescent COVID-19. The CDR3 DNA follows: TGTGCCAGCAGGAACAGGGCTCCGAATGAAAAACTGTTTTTT. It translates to CASRNRAPNEKLFF.